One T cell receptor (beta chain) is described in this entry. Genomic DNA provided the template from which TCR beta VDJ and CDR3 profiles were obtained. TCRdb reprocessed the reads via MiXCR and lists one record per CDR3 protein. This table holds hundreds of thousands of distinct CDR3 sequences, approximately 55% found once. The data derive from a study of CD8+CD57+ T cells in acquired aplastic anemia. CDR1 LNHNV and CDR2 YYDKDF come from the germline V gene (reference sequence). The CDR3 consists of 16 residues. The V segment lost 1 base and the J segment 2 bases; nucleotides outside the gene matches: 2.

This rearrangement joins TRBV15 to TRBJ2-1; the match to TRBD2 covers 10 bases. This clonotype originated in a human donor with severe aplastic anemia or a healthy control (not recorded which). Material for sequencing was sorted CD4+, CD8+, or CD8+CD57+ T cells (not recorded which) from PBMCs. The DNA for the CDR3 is TGTGCCACCAGCAGAGGAGCGGGGGGGCCCTACAATGAGCAGTTCTTC. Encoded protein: CATSRGAGGPYNEQFF.